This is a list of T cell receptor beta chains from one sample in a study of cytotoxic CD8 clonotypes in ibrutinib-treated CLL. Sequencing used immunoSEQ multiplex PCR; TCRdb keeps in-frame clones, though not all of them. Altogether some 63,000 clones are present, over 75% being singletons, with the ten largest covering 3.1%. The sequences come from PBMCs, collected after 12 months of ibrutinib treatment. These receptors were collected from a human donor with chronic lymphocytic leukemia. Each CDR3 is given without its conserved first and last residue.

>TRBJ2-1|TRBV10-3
AISELWRGEYNEQF
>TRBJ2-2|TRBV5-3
ARSTSKWEGLSAGELF
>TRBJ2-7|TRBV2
ASSSKQGAAYEQY
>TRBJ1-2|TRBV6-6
ASSYSQGLGGYT
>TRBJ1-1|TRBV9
ASTPGGVTEAF
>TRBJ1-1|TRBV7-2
ASSPRQGRTTEAF
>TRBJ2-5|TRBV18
ASSPLQETQY
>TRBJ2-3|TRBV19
ASSPGWTSGRVDTQY
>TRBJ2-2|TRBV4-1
ASSTRGLSVNTGELF
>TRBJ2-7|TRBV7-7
ASSLGQGAYEQY
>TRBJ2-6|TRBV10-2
ASSEYSSGANVLT
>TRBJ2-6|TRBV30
AWSRGRTGSGANVLT
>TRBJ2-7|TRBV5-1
ASSRSMDEQY
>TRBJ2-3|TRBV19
ASNPRGGDTQY
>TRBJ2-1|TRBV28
ASSSLAGGAYNEQF
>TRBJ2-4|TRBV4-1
ASSQVGGDKNIQY
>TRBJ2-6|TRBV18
ASSPPGQGKTGANVLT
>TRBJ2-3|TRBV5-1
ASSSGVAVFSTDTQY
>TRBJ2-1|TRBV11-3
ASSPDLGFEQF
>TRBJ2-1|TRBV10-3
AISERAPGAAYNEQF
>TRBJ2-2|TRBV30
AWSGNREDGELF
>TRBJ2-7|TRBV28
ASSFKLAGAVYEQY
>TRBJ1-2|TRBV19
ASRRDSGNYGYT
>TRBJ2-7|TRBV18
ASSPSARGDEQY
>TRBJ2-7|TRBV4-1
ASSQGLGLEQY
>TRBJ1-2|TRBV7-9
ASSPTGTTVNYT
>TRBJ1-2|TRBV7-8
ASSFWTRPNYGYT
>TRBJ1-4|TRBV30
AWMGAGGVDEKLF
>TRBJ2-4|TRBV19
ASSIVEGIQY
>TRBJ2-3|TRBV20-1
SASRTDTQY
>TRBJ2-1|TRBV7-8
ASSQQGSSYNEQF
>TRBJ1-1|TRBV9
ASSPAKFIWESEAF
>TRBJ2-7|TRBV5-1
ASSLGTGGTTYEQY
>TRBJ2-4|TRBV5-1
ASSFTSGSGAKNIQY
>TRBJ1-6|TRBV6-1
ASSEADSPLH
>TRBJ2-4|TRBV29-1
SVRSEGFAKNIQY
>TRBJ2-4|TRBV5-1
ASSLYLEGNIQY
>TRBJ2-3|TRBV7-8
ASRSTPSTGNTQY
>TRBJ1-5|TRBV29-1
SAASGGDQPQH
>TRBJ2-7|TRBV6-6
ASSRQGTYEQY
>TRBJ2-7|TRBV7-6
ASSRGLQYEQY
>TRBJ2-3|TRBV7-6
ASSSATGLWYTQY
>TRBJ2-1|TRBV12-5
ASGFGTGYFNEQF
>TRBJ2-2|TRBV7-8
ASSSSGGTEGNGELF
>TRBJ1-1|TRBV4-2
ASSQEGVDLNTEAF
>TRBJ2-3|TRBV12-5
ASGLPGPGQGIDTQY
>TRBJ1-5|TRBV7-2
ASSLELGSGPQH
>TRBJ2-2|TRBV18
ASSPQGNTGELF
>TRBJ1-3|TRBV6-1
ASSQQQGAGNTIY
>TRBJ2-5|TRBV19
ASSIDGTGSGETQY
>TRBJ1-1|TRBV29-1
SVPDRGKDTEAF
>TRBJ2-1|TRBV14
ASSPSVVAGGGNEQF
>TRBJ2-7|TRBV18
ASSPSSSYEQY
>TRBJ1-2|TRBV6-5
AAGGINYGYT
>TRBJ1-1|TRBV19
ASSIARGRYTEAF
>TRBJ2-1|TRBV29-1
SSMSVSYNEQF
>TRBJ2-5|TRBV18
ASSPDGTEQETQY
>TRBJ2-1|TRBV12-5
ASGLVPSAGRNEQF
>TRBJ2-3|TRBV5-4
ASSAARDTDTQY